The rows below give T cell receptor beta chains drawn from one sample of a study of blood T cell repertoires in COVID-19. Sequenced by immunoSEQ multiplex PCR; TCRdb stores in-frame clones only, minus some. This table holds roughly 150,000 clones, 79% found once. The sample consisted of peripheral blood. The receptor set was obtained from a woman aged 55-70 years with COVID-19, enrolled during active disease. Both conserved end residues are part of each CDR3. A D gene is named only where the DNA matches it firmly. Only some rows state a clone size, as once, few, many or a class for expanded clones.

j_gene: TRBJ2-3; v_gene: TRBV11-3; abundance: NA; d_gene: TRBD2; len: 16; CDR3nt: TGTGCCAGCAGCTACGGGACTAGCGGGGACACAGATACGCAGTATTTT; CDR3aa: CASSYGTSGDTDTQYF
j_gene: TRBJ2-1; v_gene: TRBV9; abundance: NA; d_gene: TRBD2; len: 14; CDR3nt: TGTGCCAGCAGCGCAGCGGGAGGGCCGGATGAGCAGTTCTTC; CDR3aa: CASSAAGGPDEQFF
j_gene: TRBJ1-4; v_gene: TRBV2; abundance: NA; d_gene: NA; len: 14; CDR3nt: TGTGCCAGCAGTTTACGGGGTCTAAATGAAAAACTGTTTTTT; CDR3aa: CASSLRGLNEKLFF
j_gene: TRBJ2-1; v_gene: TRBV19; abundance: NA; d_gene: TRBD2; len: 15; CDR3nt: TGTGCCAGTAGTCCCCCAAGCGGGGTAAACAATGAGCAGTTCTTC; CDR3aa: CASSPPSGVNNEQFF
j_gene: TRBJ2-1; v_gene: TRBV11-2; abundance: many; d_gene: TRBD2; len: 16; CDR3nt: TGTGCCAGCAGCTCCCGGACTAGCGGGAGATACAATGAGCAGTTCTTC; CDR3aa: CASSSRTSGRYNEQFF
j_gene: TRBJ1-1; v_gene: TRBV27; abundance: NA; d_gene: NA; len: 13; CDR3nt: TGTGCCAGCAGTACCTACAGGAACACTGAAGCTTTCTTT; CDR3aa: CASSTYRNTEAFF
j_gene: TRBJ1-2; v_gene: TRBV18; abundance: NA; d_gene: NA; len: 17; CDR3nt: TGTGCCAGCTCACCGTCGCGCAGGGGCCCCGCTAACTATGGCTACACCTTC; CDR3aa: CASSPSRRGPANYGYTF
j_gene: TRBJ2-3; v_gene: TRBV2; abundance: NA; d_gene: TRBD2; len: 18; CDR3nt: TGTGCCAGCAGTGTCGGACTAGCGGGAGTGGGAGGCACAGATACGCAGTATTTT; CDR3aa: CASSVGLAGVGGTDTQYF
j_gene: TRBJ1-1; v_gene: TRBV24-1; abundance: NA; d_gene: TRBD1; len: 13; CDR3nt: TGTGCCACCAGGGACAGGGGAAACACTGAAGCTTTCTTT; CDR3aa: CATRDRGNTEAFF
j_gene: TRBJ2-7; v_gene: TRBV10-3; abundance: NA; d_gene: NA; len: 13; CDR3nt: TGTGCCATCAAAAAGGGGAGGATGAACGAGCAGTACTTC; CDR3aa: CAIKKGRMNEQYF
j_gene: TRBJ2-2; v_gene: TRBV2; abundance: NA; d_gene: NA; len: 14; CDR3nt: TGTGCCAGTAGTAGGACAGTGGGGGCCGGGGAGCTGTTTTTT; CDR3aa: CASSRTVGAGELFF
j_gene: TRBJ2-7; v_gene: TRBV23-1; abundance: NA; d_gene: TRBD1; len: 20; CDR3nt: TGCGCCAGCAGTCAAACAATCCGGGACAGGGTCCACAGAGAAAGCTACGAGCAGTACTTC; CDR3aa: CASSQTIRDRVHRESYEQYF
j_gene: TRBJ2-1; v_gene: TRBV28; abundance: NA; d_gene: NA; len: 15; CDR3nt: TGTGCCAGCATCCCCTGGCAGGGAGGAAAGGATGAGCAGTTCTTC; CDR3aa: CASIPWQGGKDEQFF
j_gene: TRBJ1-2; v_gene: TRBV6-5; abundance: NA; d_gene: NA; len: 16; CDR3nt: TGTGCCAGCAGTTACTCTACGGGGGTGTGGGTAAATGGCTACACCTTC; CDR3aa: CASSYSTGVWVNGYTF
j_gene: TRBJ2-3; v_gene: TRBV5-1; abundance: NA; d_gene: TRBD2; len: 17; CDR3nt: TGCGCCAGCAGCCCACGGACTAGCGGGGGGGCCGGAGGAACGCAGTATTTT; CDR3aa: CASSPRTSGGAGGTQYF
j_gene: TRBJ2-7; v_gene: TRBV14; abundance: NA; d_gene: NA; len: 13; CDR3nt: TGTGCCAGCAGCCAAGCTTGGGGAGGCGAGCAGTACTTC; CDR3aa: CASSQAWGGEQYF
j_gene: TRBJ1-6; v_gene: TRBV6-5; abundance: NA; d_gene: NA; len: 14; CDR3nt: TGTGCCAGCAGTTACCAGGCATTTAATTCACCCCTCCACTTT; CDR3aa: CASSYQAFNSPLHF
j_gene: TRBJ2-7; v_gene: TRBV7-2; abundance: NA; d_gene: TRBD1; len: 14; CDR3nt: TGTGCCAGCAGCACCCGGACAGGGGTCTACGAGCAGTACTTC; CDR3aa: CASSTRTGVYEQYF
j_gene: TRBJ1-5; v_gene: TRBV11-2; abundance: NA; d_gene: TRBD1; len: 13; CDR3nt: TGTGCCAGCAGCTTAGGGGACAGGCAGCCCCAGCATTTT; CDR3aa: CASSLGDRQPQHF
j_gene: TRBJ1-2; v_gene: TRBV6-1; abundance: NA; d_gene: NA; len: 12; CDR3nt: TGTGCCAGCAGTGAGGTCAGCTATGGCTACACCTTC; CDR3aa: CASSEVSYGYTF
j_gene: TRBJ1-6; v_gene: TRBV7-2; abundance: few; d_gene: TRBD1; len: 14; CDR3nt: TGTGCCAGCAGCAGACGACAGGGTTATTCACCCCTCCACTTT; CDR3aa: CASSRRQGYSPLHF
j_gene: TRBJ2-2; v_gene: TRBV5-1; abundance: NA; d_gene: NA; len: 13; CDR3nt: TGCGCCAGCAGTTTTACAGGGAGCCGGGAGCTGTTTTTT; CDR3aa: CASSFTGSRELFF
j_gene: TRBJ2-1; v_gene: TRBV6-4; abundance: NA; d_gene: TRBD2; len: 14; CDR3nt: TGTGCCAGCAGTGTAAATAGCGGGTCAAATGAGCAGTTCTTC; CDR3aa: CASSVNSGSNEQFF
j_gene: TRBJ2-1; v_gene: TRBV7-9; abundance: NA; d_gene: NA; len: 14; CDR3nt: TGTGCCAGCAGCTTAGCGGGCAGGATCAATGAGCAGTTCTTC; CDR3aa: CASSLAGRINEQFF
j_gene: TRBJ1-4; v_gene: TRBV10-3; abundance: NA; d_gene: NA; len: 17; CDR3nt: TGTGCCATCAGTGAGTCTTTCGACACGGGAAGGCCTCAGAAACTGTTTTTT; CDR3aa: CAISESFDTGRPQKLFF
j_gene: TRBJ2-7; v_gene: TRBV30; abundance: NA; d_gene: NA; len: 14; CDR3nt: TGTGCCTGGACAAAACAGGCGGCAGGCTACGAGCAGTACTTC; CDR3aa: CAWTKQAAGYEQYF
j_gene: TRBJ2-5; v_gene: TRBV5-6; abundance: NA; d_gene: TRBD1; len: 14; CDR3nt: TGTGCCAGCAGCTCCTCCACAGGGGGGGAGACCCAGTACTTC; CDR3aa: CASSSSTGGETQYF
j_gene: TRBJ2-3; v_gene: TRBV27; abundance: NA; d_gene: TRBD2; len: 18; CDR3nt: TGTGCCAGCAGTTTAAGGCTAGCGGGAGTATACTTCACAGATACGCAGTATTTT; CDR3aa: CASSLRLAGVYFTDTQYF